What follows describes a single T cell receptor beta chain. This specimen belongs to a study of cytomegalovirus exposure and HLA in healthy donors. PCR primers comprised 60 Vbeta and 13 Jbeta primers. TCRdb keeps only in-frame clones here, not all; method: immunoSEQ multiplex PCR. The sample shows about 100,000 clones, roughly 70% of them seen only once. The sequencing input was PBMCs. This TCR derives from a man in his fifties in good health and CMV-seronegative.

The CDR3 nucleotides are TGTGCCAGCAGCTCAGGGATGACTGGCACAGATACGCAGTATTTT. Amino acids: CASSSGMTGTDTQYF. The genes are TRBV7-9 and TRBJ2-3, with a possible D match to TRBD1 (5 bases). The CDR3 loop spans 15 amino acids. The germline V and J ends were trimmed by 4 bases and 1 base, with 12 bases remaining between them. The V gene's germline CDR1 is SEHNR and CDR2 FQNEAQ (reference sequence). Full variable domain (outside the CDR3, taken from reference TRBV7-9 and TRBJ2-3): DTGVSQNPRHKITKRGQNVTFRCDPISEHNRLYWYRQTLGQGPEFLTYFQNEAQLEKSRLLSDRFSAERPKGSFSTLEIQRTEQGDSAMYLCASSSGMTGTDTQYFGPGTRLTVL.